Each of the 18 T cell receptor beta chains below was sequenced from the same sample in a study of T cells in Graves' hyperthyroidism and ophthalmopathy. TCR beta CDR3 region amplification was performed from RNA transcripts. First-round RT-PCR of the TCR CDR3 relied on the HTBI primer set. TCRdb re-analysed the multiplex PCR reads in MiXCR, keeping a single row per CDR3 protein. The sample lists 490,000 or so distinct CDR3 sequences; 20% to 25% were seen once. The sequencing sample was made of blood. Receptor source: a woman in her 70s with Graves' ophthalmopathy.

Many counts were recorded for this clonotype. The chain uses TRBV27 and TRBJ2-1; D remains ambiguous. Per germline, CDR1 MNHEY and CDR2 SMNVEV (reference sequence). The CDR3 is 16 amino acids. Trimming removed 3 bases at V and 4 bases at J, with 16 bases between. CDR3 in amino acids: CASSFVLETVYNEQFF. CDR3 sequence (DNA): TGTGCCAGCAGTTTTGTTCTGGAGACGGTGTACAATGAGCAGTTCTTC.

Many counts were recorded for this clonotype. The chain recombines TRBV12-3 or TRBV12-4 with TRBJ1-2, with D perhaps matching TRBD1 (6 bases). The length of the CDR3 is 14 residues. The V end lost 7 bases, the J end lost 8 bases, and 20 bases lay between the germline ends. The DNA of the CDR3 is TGTGCCAGCACTAGGGGGTCCGCCCAACGGGGCTACACCTTC. As protein: CASTRGSAQRGYTF.

This clonotype was counted between two and nine times. The CDR3 sequence is CASSHRTGSGNTIYF. Written as DNA, the CDR3 is TGTGCCAGCAGCCACAGGACAGGCTCTGGAAACACCATATATTTT. This rearrangement joins TRBV16 to TRBJ1-3; 7 bases align to TRBD1. There are 15 residues in the CDR3. J gave up 0 bases and V 3 bases, and 2 bases lay outside the gene matches. Germline CDR1 is KGHSY and CDR2 is FQNENV.

This clonotype came up a few times. The chain couples TRBV5-1 to TRBJ2-1; 10 bases are a match to TRBD2. In germline, CDR1 is SGHRS, CDR2 YFSETQ. V trimming: 0 bases; J trimming: 7 bases; junction bases outside the gene matches: 10. CDR3 length equals 17 residues. CDR3 amino acids: CASSLGVAGGVRNEQFF. Written as DNA, the CDR3 is TGCGCCAGCAGCTTGGGGGTAGCGGGAGGTGTCAGGAATGAGCAGTTCTTC.

Only a few counts were recorded for this clonotype. The chain combines TRBV5-1 with TRBJ1-1, with a possible D match to TRBD1 (6 bases). The CDR3 consists of 13 residues. With 3 bases removed from V and 5 bases from J, the gap between germline ends came to 11 bases. Germline V gene lookup returns CDR1 SGHRS and CDR2 YFSETQ. This chain's CDR3 is CASSSSGETEAFF. The CDR3 DNA is TGCGCCAGCAGCTCTTCAGGGGAAACTGAAGCTTTCTTT.

This clonotype was picked up a small number of times. The chain joins TRBV10-2 to TRBJ2-7; D is unresolved. With 1 base removed from V and 3 bases from J, the gap between germline ends came to 4 bases. Germline CDR1 WSHSY, CDR2 SAAADI. This CDR3 is built from 12 residues. CDR3 region: CASSELLYEQYF. For the CDR3, the DNA is TGCGCCAGCAGTGAGTTGCTCTACGAGCAGTACTTC.

At least ten counts were recorded for this clonotype. J is TRBJ2-1 and V is TRBV2, with 7 nucleotides matching TRBD2. The CDR3 totals 16 residues. Trimming removed 0 bases from V and 4 bases from J; junction bases left unmatched: 6. CDR1 is SNHLY, CDR2 FYNNEI, per germline. For the CDR3, the DNA is TGTGCCAGCAGTGAAGCCCCAGCGGGATGGTACAATGAGCAGTTCTTC. This codes for CASSEAPAGWYNEQFF. The whole variable domain, filled in from reference TRBV2 and TRBJ2-1, reads EPEVTQTPSHQVTQMGQEVILRCVPISNHLYFYWYRQILGQKVEFLVSFYNNEISEKSEIFDDQFSVERPDGSNFTLKIRSTKLEDSAMYFCASSEAPAGWYNEQFFGPGTRLTVL.

The gene calls are TRBV10-1 and TRBJ1-2, with unresolved D. The CDR3 sequence is 13 residues long. Trimming removed 4 bases from V and 2 bases from J, with 8 bases in between. In germline, CDR1 is WNHNN, CDR2 SYGVQD (reference sequence). CDR3: CASSVRTNYGYTF. The CDR3 nucleotides read TGCGCCAGCAGTGTACGGACCAACTATGGCTACACCTTC.

V gene TRBV29-1 combines with J gene TRBJ2-1; D is undetermined. In germline, CDR1 is SQVTM, CDR2 ANQGSEA. V dropped 6 bases and J dropped 0 bases, with 12 bases sitting between them. The length of the CDR3 is 14 residues. CDR3 residues: CSVPPSSSYNEQFF. Written as DNA, the CDR3 is TGCAGCGTCCCCCCTTCCAGCTCCTACAATGAGCAGTTCTTC.

This clonotype has ten or more counts. V usage is TRBV2 and J usage is TRBJ1-1, with D possibly being TRBD1 (5 bases). This CDR3 spans 13 amino acids. Germline CDR1 is SNHLY and CDR2 is FYNNEI. Trimming left V 7 bases short and J 1 base short, with 10 bases between. The CDR3 coding sequence is TGTGCCAGCAAAAAGGGGACGAACACTGAAGCTTTCTTT. Translation gives CASKKGTNTEAFF.

The rearrangement uses TRBV12-3 or TRBV12-4 and TRBJ1-3, with TRBD1 as a possible D gene (5 bases). V lost 8 bases to trimming and J lost 1 base, with 6 bases between them. CDR3 size: 12 residues. CDR3 residues: CASGGSGNTIYF. As DNA, the CDR3 is TGTGCCAGCGGGGGGTCTGGAAACACCATATATTTT.

This clonotype was recorded a few times. V and J are TRBV10-3 and TRBJ1-1, with 8 bases aligning to TRBD1. The CDR3 extends over 15 amino acids. Germline V gives CDR1 ENHRY, CDR2 SYGVKD. V dropped 6 bases and J dropped 1; count of bases not matched to a gene: 7. The CDR3: CAIRPGQEPNTEAFF. CDR3 coding DNA: TGTGCCATCAGGCCGGGACAGGAGCCGAACACTGAAGCTTTCTTT.

The table lists this clonotype with many counts. The V and J genes are TRBV6-1 and TRBJ2-3; D is possibly TRBD2 (5 bases). Trimming took off 4 bases at V and 4 bases at J, with 12 bases between the two ends. There are 14 residues in the CDR3. Germline assignment: CDR1 MNHNS and CDR2 SASEGT. This CDR3 reads CASSGPKEADTQYF. As DNA, the CDR3 is TGTGCCAGCAGTGGACCCAAGGAGGCAGATACGCAGTATTTT.

Comment on this clonotype: A much bigger clone sits one base away, suggesting this may be a read error. V gene TRBV7-2 combines with J gene TRBJ2-7; 8 positions match TRBD2. The CDR3 consists of 15 residues. Per the germline V gene, CDR1 is SGHTA and CDR2 is FQGNSA. Unmatched junction bases numbered 6, after V lost 2 bases and J lost 3 bases. The CDR3 region has the DNA TGTGCCAGCAGCTTAAGAGCGGGAGCGTTCTACGAGCAGTACTTC. Translated: CASSLRAGAFYEQYF.

J is TRBJ2-5 and V is TRBV7-2, with D possibly matching TRBD1 (5 bases). The CDR3 totals 11 residues. Germline CDR1 is SGHTA and CDR2 is FQGNSA. The ends were cut back, 8 bases at V and 7 bases at J, with 11 bases in the middle. The CDR3 nucleotides are TGTGCCAGCTCCCGAAGGGGGACCCAGTACTTC. Encoded protein: CASSRRGTQYF.

The chain has TRBV18 and TRBJ1-1, with D hard to call. This CDR3 contains 17 residues. V gave up 2 bases and J gave up 2 bases, with 18 bases separating them. Germline-derived CDR1 and CDR2 are KGHSH and LQKENI. The CDR3 DNA reads as TGTGCCAGCTCACCAGCCATAGTGGGCCAGATCAACACTGAAGCTTTCTTT. Translated, it gives CASSPAIVGQINTEAFF.

This clonotype was seen a handful of times. Here the CDR3 DNA reads TGTGCCATCAGTGAGTCCGCACAGAATTCACCCCTCCACTTT. Its translation is CAISESAQNSPLHF. The chain has TRBV10-3 and TRBJ1-6, with no clear D. The CDR3 is 14 amino acids. CDR1 is ENHRY and CDR2 is SYGVKD in the germline V gene. The V end was cut by 0 bases, the J end by 7 bases, with 7 bases between.

This clonotype was seen repeatedly, ten times or more. The germline gene is not matched at one end of the junction; a read error may be the cause. The chain carries TRBV5-1 and TRBJ2-7; D unresolved. Per germline, CDR1 SGHRS and CDR2 YFSETQ. The CDR3 runs to 13 residues. The DNA for the CDR3 is TGTGCCAGCAGTTTAGACGGATCCTACGAGCAGTACTTC. It is translated as CASSLDGSYEQYF.